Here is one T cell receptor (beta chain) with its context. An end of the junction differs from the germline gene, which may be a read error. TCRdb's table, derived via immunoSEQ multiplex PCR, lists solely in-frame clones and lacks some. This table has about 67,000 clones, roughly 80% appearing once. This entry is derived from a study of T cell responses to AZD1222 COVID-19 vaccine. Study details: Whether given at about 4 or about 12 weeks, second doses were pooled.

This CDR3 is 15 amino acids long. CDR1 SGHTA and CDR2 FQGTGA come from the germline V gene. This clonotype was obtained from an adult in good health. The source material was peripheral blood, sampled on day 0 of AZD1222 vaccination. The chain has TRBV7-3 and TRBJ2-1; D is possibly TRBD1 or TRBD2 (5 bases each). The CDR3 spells CVSSSTGTVINEQFF. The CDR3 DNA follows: TGTGTCAGCAGCTCCACCGGGACGGTTATCAATGAGCAGTTCTTC.